This record looks at one T cell receptor beta chain sequence and its context. Its antigen is still unknown. These data are taken from a study of shared clonotypes between healthy human individuals. Study context: CD8 memory received one plate per donor, CD8 naive two, CD4 memory three and CD4 naive three. The study's findings and limits: Generation probabilities of non-shared clonotypes were lower (relative to those shared by all four donors).

The CDR3 has 18 amino acids. The junction had 13 bases not matched to a gene; V was cut back by 0 bases and J by 5 bases. Germline CDR1 is MGHRA and CDR2 is YSYEKL. Assay: immunoSEQ multiplex PCR; the TCRdb copy retains only in-frame clones and omits some. Of about 650,000 clones listed, 95% are singletons. Naive CD8 cells, CD45RO-negative and positively selected for CCR7, excluded terminally differentiated effector memory CD45RA+ cells. Sequenced input: naive CD8+ T cells sorted from blood. This receptor was obtained from a woman aged 25 to 39 in good health. The genes are TRBV4-1 and TRBJ2-5, with 9 bases matching TRBD2. The CDR3 sequence is CASSQDPSGRNLQETQYF. The DNA for the CDR3 is TGCGCCAGCAGCCAAGATCCGAGCGGGAGGAATCTACAGGAGACCCAGTACTTC.